This T cell receptor beta chain is from a study of early T cells in non-severe SARS-CoV-2 infection. This clonotype was seen a handful of times. Germline CDR1 SGHNT, CDR2 YYREEE (reference sequence). The ends were cut back, 3 bases at V and 7 bases at J, with 19 bases in the middle. The CDR3 spans 16 residues. TCRdb re-analysed the 5' RACE reads in MiXCR, keeping a single row per CDR3 protein. Here the sample spans around 67,000 distinct CDR3 sequences, more than 9% being singletons. The chain joins TRBV5-4 to TRBJ2-2, with unresolved D. This TCR was sampled from an adult who was a healthcare worker with PCR-confirmed SARS-CoV-2 infection or an uninfected control (not recorded which). Sequenced sample: whole blood. The CDR3 DNA sequence: TGTGCCAGCAGCTCGGATACCGAATGGGATAGCGGGGAGCTGTTTTTT. It yields the protein CASSSDTEWDSGELFF. Full variable domain (rest looked up from reference TRBV5-4 and TRBJ2-2): ETGVTQSPTHLIKTRGQQVTLRCSSQSGHNTVSWYQQALGQGPQFIFQYYREEENGRGNFPPRFSGLQFPNYSSELNVNALELDDSALYLCASSSDTEWDSGELFFGEGSRLTVL.